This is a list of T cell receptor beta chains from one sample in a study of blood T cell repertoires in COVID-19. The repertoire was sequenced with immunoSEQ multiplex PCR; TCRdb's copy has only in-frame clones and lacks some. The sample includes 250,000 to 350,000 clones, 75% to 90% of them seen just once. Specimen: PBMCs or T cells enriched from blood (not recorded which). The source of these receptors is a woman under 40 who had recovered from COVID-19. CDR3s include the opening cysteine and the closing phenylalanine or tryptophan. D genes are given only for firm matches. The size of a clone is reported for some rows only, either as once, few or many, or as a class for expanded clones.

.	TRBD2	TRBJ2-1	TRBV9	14	CASSVQAGDNEQFF	TGTGCCAGCAGCGTCCAGGCGGGGGATAATGAGCAGTTCTTC
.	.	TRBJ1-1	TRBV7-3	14	CASSLTRGSGEAFF	TGTGCCAGCAGCTTAACTCGCGGTTCCGGTGAAGCTTTCTTT
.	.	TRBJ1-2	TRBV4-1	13	CASGGVTFYGYTF	TGCGCCAGCGGAGGAGTTACCTTCTATGGCTACACCTTC
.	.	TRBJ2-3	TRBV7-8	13	CASSLVLADTQYF	TGTGCCAGCAGCTTAGTTCTAGCAGATACGCAGTATTTT
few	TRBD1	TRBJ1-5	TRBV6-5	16	CASSSSGTGSNQPQHF	TGTGCCAGCAGTTCGTCCGGGACAGGGAGCAATCAGCCCCAGCATTTT
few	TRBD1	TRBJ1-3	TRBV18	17	CASSPNRTGLTGNTIYF	TGTGCCAGCTCACCAAATAGGACAGGACTGACGGGAAACACCATATATTTT
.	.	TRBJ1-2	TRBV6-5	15	CASSYSPPRDYGYTF	TGTGCCAGCAGTTACTCCCCACCCAGGGACTATGGCTACACCTTC
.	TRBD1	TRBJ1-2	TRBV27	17	CASSLSYRTGWAYGYTF	TGTGCCAGCAGTTTATCGTACCGGACAGGCTGGGCCTATGGCTACACCTTC
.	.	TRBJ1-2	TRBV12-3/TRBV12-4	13	CASSRARGYGYTF	TGTGCCAGCAGCAGGGCACGGGGGTATGGCTACACCTTC
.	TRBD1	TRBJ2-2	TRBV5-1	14	CASSLDDRGGELFF	TGCGCCAGCAGCTTAGACGACAGGGGCGGGGAGCTGTTTTTT
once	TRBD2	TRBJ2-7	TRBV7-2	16	CASSLMPSGGGHEQYF	TGTGCCAGCAGCTTAATGCCTAGCGGGGGGGGCCACGAGCAGTACTTC
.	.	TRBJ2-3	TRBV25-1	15	CASSATGSITDTQYF	TGTGCCAGCAGTGCAACAGGTTCCATCACAGATACGCAGTATTTT
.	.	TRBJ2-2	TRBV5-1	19	CASSLVAGVRSVFGGELFF	TGCGCCAGCAGCTTGGTAGCCGGGGTACGGAGCGTATTCGGCGGGGAGCTGTTTTTT
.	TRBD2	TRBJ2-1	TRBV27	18	CASRLIGQRERNYNEQFF	TGTGCCAGCAGACTAATCGGCCAGCGGGAGCGCAACTACAATGAGCAGTTCTTC
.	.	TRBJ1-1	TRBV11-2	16	CASSLDLGPGITEAFF	TGTGCCAGCAGCTTAGATCTGGGCCCAGGGATCACTGAAGCTTTCTTT
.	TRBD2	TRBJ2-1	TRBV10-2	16	CASSEGIAGGLNEQFF	TGCGCCAGCAGTGAGGGAATAGCGGGAGGCCTAAATGAGCAGTTCTTC
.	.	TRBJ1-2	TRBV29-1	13	CSVDRRLSYGYTF	TGCAGCGTTGACCGCAGGCTCAGCTATGGCTACACCTTC
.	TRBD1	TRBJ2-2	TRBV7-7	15	CASSLRTGETGELFF	TGTGCCAGCAGCCTCAGGACAGGGGAAACCGGGGAGCTGTTTTTT
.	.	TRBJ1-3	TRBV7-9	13	CASETISGNTIYF	TGTGCCAGCGAGACAATTTCTGGAAACACCATATATTTT
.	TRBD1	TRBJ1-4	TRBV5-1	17	CASSLLGTALFNEKLFF	TGCGCCAGCAGCCTGCTCGGGACAGCCCTATTTAATGAAAAACTGTTTTTT
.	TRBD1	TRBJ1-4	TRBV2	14	CASSYRGPNEKLFF	TGTGCCAGCAGTTACAGGGGGCCTAATGAAAAACTGTTTTTT
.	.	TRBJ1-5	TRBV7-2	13	CASSLVGNQPQHF	TGTGCCAGCAGCTTAGTCGGGAATCAGCCCCAGCATTTT
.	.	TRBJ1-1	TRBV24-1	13	CATSRSEDTEAFF	TGTGCCACCAGTCGAAGTGAGGACACTGAAGCTTTCTTT
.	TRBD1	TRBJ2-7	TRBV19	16	CASSTQDRGNPYEQYF	TGTGCCAGTAGTACTCAGGACAGGGGGAATCCCTACGAGCAGTACTTC
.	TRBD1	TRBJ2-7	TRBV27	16	CASRPDLGQGPYEQYF	TGTGCCAGCAGACCCGACCTCGGACAGGGCCCCTACGAGCAGTACTTC
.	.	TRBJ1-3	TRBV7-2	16	CASSPGGGASGNTIYF	TGTGCCAGCAGCCCTGGGGGGGGCGCTTCTGGAAACACCATATATTTT
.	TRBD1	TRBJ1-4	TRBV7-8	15	CASSLRQGGREKLFF	TGTGCCAGCAGCTTACGACAGGGGGGTCGTGAAAAACTGTTTTTT
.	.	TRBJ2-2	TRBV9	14	CASSVTRSTGELFF	TGTGCCAGCAGCGTCACCCGGAGCACCGGGGAGCTGTTTTTT
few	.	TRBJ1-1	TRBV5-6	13	CASTEAGDTEAFF	TGTGCCAGCACCGAGGCGGGGGACACTGAAGCTTTCTTT
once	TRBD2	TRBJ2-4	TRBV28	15	CASSFSSGMFGIQYF	TGTGCCAGCAGTTTTTCTAGCGGGATGTTTGGGATTCAGTACTTC
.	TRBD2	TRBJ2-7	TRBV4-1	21	CASSQASSGLALLSERYEQYF	TGCGCCAGCAGCCAAGCTTCCTCGGGACTAGCTTTGCTAAGTGAACGCTACGAGCAGTACTTC
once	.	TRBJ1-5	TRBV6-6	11	CASSLGQPQHF	TGTGCCAGCAGTCTCGGTCAGCCCCAGCATTTT
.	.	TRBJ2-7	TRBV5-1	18	CASSLAGGPSYIIYEQYF	TGCGCCAGCAGCTTGGCAGGAGGGCCATCTTATATCATCTACGAGCAGTACTTC
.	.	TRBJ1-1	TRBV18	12	CASSPIRGEAFF	TGTGCCAGCTCACCAATTCGGGGTGAAGCTTTCTTT
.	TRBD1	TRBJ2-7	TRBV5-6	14	CASSLGQGLYEQYF	TGTGCCAGCAGCTTGGGACAGGGGCTATACGAGCAGTACTTC
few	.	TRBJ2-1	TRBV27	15	CASSLDWSSYNEQFF	TGTGCCAGCAGTTTAGACTGGAGCTCCTACAATGAGCAGTTCTTC
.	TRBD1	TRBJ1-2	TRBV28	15	CASRVGTGSYYGYTF	TGTGCCAGCAGGGTTGGGACAGGCAGCTATTATGGCTACACCTTC
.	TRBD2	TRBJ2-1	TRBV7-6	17	CASSLTSGRRLDNEQFF	TGTGCCAGCAGCCTAACTAGCGGGAGAAGGTTGGACAATGAGCAGTTCTTC
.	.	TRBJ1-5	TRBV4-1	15	CASSQAFQGYQPQHF	TGCGCCAGCAGCCAAGCCTTCCAGGGGTATCAGCCCCAGCATTTT
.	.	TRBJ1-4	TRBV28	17	CASSLWVTGATNEKLFF	TGTGCCAGCAGTTTGTGGGTGACAGGTGCAACTAATGAAAAACTGTTTTTT
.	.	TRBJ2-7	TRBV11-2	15	CASSLILAYTYEQYF	TGTGCCAGCAGCTTAATTTTAGCGTATACCTACGAGCAGTACTTC
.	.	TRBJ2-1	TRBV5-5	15	CASSLGSGLYNEQFF	TGTGCCAGCAGCTTAGGGAGCGGGCTTTACAATGAGCAGTTCTTC
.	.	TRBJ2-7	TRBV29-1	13	CSGGQKLGYEQYF	TGCAGCGGGGGGCAGAAACTAGGCTACGAGCAGTACTTC
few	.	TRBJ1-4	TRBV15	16	CATSSPPSVQNEKLFF	TGTGCCACCAGCAGCCCTCCGTCAGTCCAAAATGAAAAACTGTTTTTT
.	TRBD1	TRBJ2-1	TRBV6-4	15	CASRGGTGGSGEQFF	TGTGCCAGCAGAGGGGGGACAGGGGGCTCCGGTGAGCAGTTCTTC
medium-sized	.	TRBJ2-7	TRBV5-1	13	CASSFGQFYEQYF	TGCGCCAGCAGCTTTGGACAGTTCTACGAGCAGTACTTC
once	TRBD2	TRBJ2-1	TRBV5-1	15	CASSPLAGAANEQFF	TGCGCCAGCAGCCCTCTAGCGGGGGCCGCCAATGAGCAGTTCTTC
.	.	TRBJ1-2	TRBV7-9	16	CASSLATGSANYGYTF	TGTGCCAGCAGCTTAGCAACAGGCTCCGCTAACTATGGCTACACCTTC
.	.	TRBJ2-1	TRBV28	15	CASSPTQGRHNEQFF	TGTGCCAGCAGCCCTACACAGGGCCGACACAATGAGCAGTTCTTC
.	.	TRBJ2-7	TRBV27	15	CASSWWGGRSYEQYF	TGTGCCAGCAGTTGGTGGGGCGGCAGGTCCTACGAGCAGTACTTC
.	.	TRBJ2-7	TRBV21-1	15	CARPSRVSVSHEQYF	TGTGCCAGGCCAAGTCGGGTTAGCGTCTCCCACGAGCAGTACTTC
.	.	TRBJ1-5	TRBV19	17	CASISEGGAPSNQPQHF	TGTGCCAGTATATCTGAGGGGGGGGCCCCGTCCAATCAGCCCCAGCATTTT
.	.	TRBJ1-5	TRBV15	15	CATSRDRGYHQPQHF	TGTGCCACCAGCAGAGATAGGGGATATCATCAGCCCCAGCATTTT
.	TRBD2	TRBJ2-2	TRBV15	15	CATDAGGTNPGELFF	TGTGCCACGGACGCGGGGGGGACAAACCCCGGGGAGCTGTTTTTT
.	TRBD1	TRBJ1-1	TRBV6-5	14	CASSPNLGQGTAFF	TGTGCCAGCAGTCCCAACCTGGGACAGGGTACAGCTTTCTTT
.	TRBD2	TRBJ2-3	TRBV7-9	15	CASSSLAGGTDTQYF	TGTGCCAGCAGCTCCTTAGCGGGGGGCACAGATACGCAGTATTTT
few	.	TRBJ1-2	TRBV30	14	CAWIWGTAGIGYTF	TGTGCCTGGATCTGGGGCACAGCGGGCATTGGCTACACCTTC
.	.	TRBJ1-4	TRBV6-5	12	CAGAVSHEKLFF	TGTGCCGGGGCTGTTTCTCATGAAAAACTGTTTTTT
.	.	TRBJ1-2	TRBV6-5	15	CASSYAAEGWAGYTF	TGTGCCAGCAGTTATGCGGCCGAGGGATGGGCTGGCTACACCTTC